This TCR beta chain was identified in a study of cytomegalovirus exposure and HLA in healthy donors. Study context: As an earlier analysis found, some 180 million T cells yielded 100 million to 130 million unique TCR beta sequences.

Researchers ran the PCR with 60 Vbeta and 13 Jbeta primers. Clones were read by immunoSEQ multiplex PCR, and TCRdb kept only the in-frame ones, dropping some. The sample consists of approximately 70,000 clones, roughly two thirds of them appearing once. Germline assignment: CDR1 SNHLY and CDR2 FYNNEI. The CDR3 extends over 15 amino acids. V dropped 7 bases and J dropped 14 bases, with 26 bases sitting between them. Donors in the study were healthy people who gave bone marrow. This clone was recorded a few times. Sequencing was performed on PBMCs. The receptor's source is a male donor in good health and CMV-seropositive. The rearrangement links TRBV2 to TRBJ1-4, with D possibly TRBD1 on 6 matching bases. The CDR3 reads CASNRASVLFERLFF. CDR3 nucleotide sequence: TGTGCCAGCAACAGGGCATCGGTCCTTTTCGAAAGGCTGTTTTTT.